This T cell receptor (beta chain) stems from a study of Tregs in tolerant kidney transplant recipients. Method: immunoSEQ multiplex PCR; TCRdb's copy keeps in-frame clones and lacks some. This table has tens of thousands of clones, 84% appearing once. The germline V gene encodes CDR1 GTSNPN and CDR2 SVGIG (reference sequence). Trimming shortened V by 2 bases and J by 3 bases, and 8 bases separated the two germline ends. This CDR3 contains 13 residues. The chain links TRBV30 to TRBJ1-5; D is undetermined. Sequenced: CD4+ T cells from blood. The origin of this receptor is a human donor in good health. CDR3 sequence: CAWSTENNQPQHF. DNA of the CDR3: TGTGCCTGGAGTACGGAGAACAATCAGCCCCAGCATTTT.